The next 11 T cell receptor beta chains were all read from a single sample in a study of spatial heterogeneity in lung cancer. TCRdb used MiXCR to reprocess the 5' RACE reads, holding one entry per CDR3 protein. In the table there are 20,000 to 30,000 distinct CDR3 sequences, more than 9.5% of which are singletons. Described time point: blood at routine non-recurrence follow-up after resection. The source material was PBMCs, sampled at follow-up. These receptors were taken from a male donor with early-stage non-small cell lung cancer.

This clonotype has only a few counts. The rearrangement joins TRBV7-2 to TRBJ2-1; 9 nucleotides line up with TRBD2. Germline CDR1 and CDR2: SGHTA and FQGNSA. The junction had 2 bases not matched to a gene; V was cut back by 1 base and J by 4 bases. The CDR3 contains 15 residues. DNA for the CDR3: TGTGCCAGCAGCTTAGGCGGGGGGGCATACAATGAGCAGTTCTTC. Its protein product is CASSLGGGAYNEQFF. Full variable domain (missing parts from reference TRBV7-2 and TRBJ2-1): GAGVSQSPSNKVTEKGKDVELRCDPISGHTALYWYRQSLGQGLEFLIYFQGNSAPDKSGLPSDRFSAERTGGSVSTLTIQRTQQEDSAVYLCASSLGGGAYNEQFFGPGTRLTVL.

J is TRBJ2-2 and V is TRBV20-1, with 9 nucleotides matching TRBD1. The CDR3 has 13 residues. From germline, CDR1 is DFQATT and CDR2 SNEGSKA (reference sequence). V trimming: 4 bases; J trimming: 6 bases; junction bases outside the gene matches: 3. The CDR3 DNA sequence: TGCAGTGCTAAGGACAGGGGCTCCGGGGAGCTGTTTTTT. This translates into CSAKDRGSGELFF.

The chain carries TRBV3-1 and TRBJ1-4; 10 nucleotides line up with TRBD1. The germline CDR1 and CDR2 sequences are LGHDT and YNNKEL (reference sequence). V lost 4 bases and J lost 7; bases outside the gene matches: 9. This CDR3 contains 16 residues. CDR3 residues: CASSPQGQGLSEKLFF. As DNA, the CDR3 is TGTGCCAGCAGCCCCCAGGGACAGGGGTTGAGTGAAAAACTGTTTTTT.

This clonotype was detected many times. The V call is TRBV19, the J call TRBJ2-6; D is uncertain. Trimming shortened V by 6 bases and J by 0 bases, and 9 bases separated the two germline ends. The CDR3 covers 15 residues. The V gene's germline CDR1 is LNHDA and CDR2 SQIVND (reference sequence). The CDR3 DNA sequence: TGTGCCAGTAGGTCTGTACGCTCTGGGGCCAACGTCCTGACTTTC. Translated: CASRSVRSGANVLTF. The whole variable domain, remainder taken from reference TRBV19 and TRBJ2-6, is DGGITQSPKYLFRKEGQNVTLSCEQNLNHDAMYWYRQDPGQGLRLIYYSQIVNDFQKGDIAEGYSVSREKKESFPLTVTSAQKNPTAFYLCASRSVRSGANVLTFGAGSRLTVL.

There are a few counts of this clonotype. V and J are TRBV11-2 and TRBJ2-2; D is undetermined. Trimming removed 5 bases at V and 4 bases at J, with 11 bases between. The length of the CDR3 is 14 residues. The germline CDR1 and CDR2 sequences are SGHAT and FQNNGV. The CDR3: CASSKRAFTGELFF. Here the CDR3 DNA reads TGTGCCAGCAGCAAAAGGGCTTTCACCGGGGAGCTGTTTTTT.

The chain joins TRBV6-2 or TRBV6-3 to TRBJ2-1; D uncertain. V was clipped by 6 bases and J by 0 bases, with 6 bases between them. Germline assignment: CDR1 MNHEY and CDR2 SVGEGT. The length of the CDR3 is 13 residues. Here the CDR3 reads CASRGSSYNEQFF. In nucleotides, the CDR3 is TGTGCCAGCAGGGGGTCCTCCTACAATGAGCAGTTCTTC.

The J gene is TRBJ2-5, the V gene TRBV4-1; possibly TRBD1 or TRBD2 for D (5 bases each). The V end was cut by 2 bases, the J end by 1 base, with 17 bases between. Germline V CDR1 and CDR2: MGHRA, YSYEKL. This CDR3 region has 17 residues. The CDR3 loop reads CASSQWVVWGPQETQYF. The CDR3 region has the DNA TGCGCCAGCAGCCAATGGGTCGTCTGGGGACCCCAAGAGACCCAGTACTTC.

This clonotype was seen repeatedly, ten times or more. Here the CDR3 DNA reads TGTGCCAGCAGTTACACGACGGGCACTGAAGCTTTCTTT. Protein product: CASSYTTGTEAFF. The chain carries TRBV7-2 and TRBJ1-1; D remains ambiguous. V was trimmed by 6 bases and J by 4 bases, leaving 12 bases between them. The CDR3 extends over 13 amino acids. The germline V gene encodes CDR1 SGHTA and CDR2 FQGNSA.

The chain combines TRBV7-8 with TRBJ1-2, with D tentatively TRBD1 (5 bases). V lost 5 bases and J 1 base, leaving 8 bases between the germline ends. Germline V gene sequence: CDR1 SGHVS, CDR2 FQNEAQ. The CDR3 runs to 13 residues. The CDR3 nucleotides are TGTGCCAGCAGCGCAGGGATTAACTATGGCTACACCTTC. This translates into CASSAGINYGYTF.

The CDR3 region has the DNA TGTGCCAGCAGAACCGGGTCCGCCGACCCCTTCTACGAGCAGTACTTC. Protein product: CASRTGSADPFYEQYF. The chain recombines TRBV28 with TRBJ2-7; D call uncertain. The CDR3 extends over 16 amino acids. V lost 6 bases and J 3 bases, leaving 21 bases between the germline ends. The germline CDR1 and CDR2 sequences are MDHEN and SYDVKM.

Ten or more counts support this clonotype. The chain recombines TRBV7-2 with TRBJ2-5, with D unresolved. Looked up from germline, CDR1 is SGHTA and CDR2 is FQGNSA. V shed 1 base and J shed 5 bases, with 8 bases lying between them. The CDR3 is 13 amino acids. The DNA for the CDR3 is TGTGCCAGCAGCTTAGGCATACAGGAGACCCAGTACTTC. As protein: CASSLGIQETQYF.